A single sample is the source of the 18 T cell receptor beta chains below, sequenced in a study of cytomegalovirus exposure and HLA in healthy donors. PCR used 60 Vbeta primers and 13 Jbeta primers. TCRdb's copy holds only in-frame clones and misses some; the assay was immunoSEQ multiplex PCR. The sample has fewer than 250,000 clones, roughly 84% seen once. What was sequenced was PBMCs. The receptors originated from a human donor in good health.

The rearrangement links TRBV18 to TRBJ2-5; D gene ambiguous. CDR3 length: 13 amino acids. Germline lookup yields CDR1 KGHSH and CDR2 LQKENI. V was pared by 3 bases and J by 0 bases, with 5 bases between. The CDR3 is CASSPSYQETQYF. The CDR3 DNA reads TGTGCCAGCTCACCTTCGTACCAAGAGACCCAGTACTTC.

This rearrangement joins TRBV19 to TRBJ2-3; D may be TRBD2 (5 bases). Trimming shortened V by 1 base and J by 1 base, and 12 bases separated the two germline ends. CDR1 and CDR2 (germline): LNHDA, SQIVND (reference sequence). The CDR3 covers 16 residues. The CDR3 sequence: CASSIAGLSGTDTQYF. Here the CDR3 DNA reads TGTGCCAGTAGTATAGCGGGGTTAAGTGGCACAGATACGCAGTATTTT. The complete variable domain, with remaining parts taken from reference TRBV19 and TRBJ2-3, reads DGGITQSPKYLFRKEGQNVTLSCEQNLNHDAMYWYRQDPGQGLRLIYYSQIVNDFQKGDIAEGYSVSREKKESFPLTVTSAQKNPTAFYLCASSIAGLSGTDTQYFGPGTRLTVL.

The chain employs TRBV29-1 and TRBJ2-1, with 10 bases lining up with TRBD2. With V trimmed by 4 bases and J by 8 bases, 5 bases remained unmatched. The CDR3 is 13 residues long. CDR1 and CDR2 (germline): SQVTM, ANQGSEA. CDR3 nucleotide sequence: TGCAGCGTTGTACTAGCGGGATTTGATGAGCAGTTCTTC. It codes for CSVVLAGFDEQFF.

The gene calls are TRBV19 and TRBJ1-2, with TRBD1 matching over 7 bases. The germline gives CDR1 LNHDA, CDR2 SQIVND (reference sequence). This CDR3 region has 13 residues. V lost 7 bases and J lost 2; bases outside the gene matches: 4. DNA of the CDR3: TGTGCCAGTAAGGGGGACAGAAACTATGGCTACACCTTC. It translates to CASKGDRNYGYTF.

This sequence joins TRBV30 and TRBJ2-7; a possible D gene is TRBD2 (6 bases). The V gene lost 5 bases and the J gene lost 4 bases, with 12 bases spanning the gap. Per germline, CDR1 GTSNPN and CDR2 SVGIG (reference sequence). This CDR3 is 12 amino acids long. The CDR3 region is CAWSSGTYEQYF. The CDR3 DNA follows: TGTGCCTGGTCGTCAGGGACTTACGAGCAGTACTTC. Using reference TRBV30 and TRBJ2-7 for the parts outside the CDR3, the full variable domain is SQTIHQWPATLVQPVGSPLSLECTVEGTSNPNLYWYRQAAGRGLQLLFYSVGIGQISSEVPQNLSASRPQDRQFILSSKKLLLSDSGFYLCAWSSGTYEQYFGPGTRLTVT.

The chain combines TRBV6-5 with TRBJ2-6, with D possibly matching TRBD2 (5 bases). The CDR3 runs to 15 residues. CDR1 and CDR2 (germline): MNHEY, SVGAGI. Trimming took off 7 bases at V and 0 bases at J, with 10 bases between the two ends. CDR3 loop: CASTRGSSGANVLTF. The DNA of the CDR3 is TGTGCCAGCACCCGGGGTTCCTCTGGGGCCAACGTCCTGACTTTC.

The chain joins TRBV25-1 to TRBJ1-2; D remains ambiguous. Germline-derived CDR1 and CDR2 are MGHDK and SYGVNS. CDR3 length: 11 residues. V was trimmed by 3 bases and J by 8 bases, leaving 7 bases between them. CDR3 protein: CASSEVGGYTF. DNA for the CDR3: TGTGCCAGCAGTGAGGTGGGCGGCTACACCTTC.

The genes are TRBV18 and TRBJ2-7, with D uncertain. Trimming shortened V by 5 bases and J by 1 base, and 9 bases separated the two germline ends. The CDR3 sequence is 13 residues long. CDR1 and CDR2 from the germline V gene are KGHSH and LQKENI. CDR3 region: CASSKTDSYEQYF. CDR3 sequence (DNA): TGTGCCAGCTCAAAAACAGATTCCTACGAGCAGTACTTC.

This chain uses TRBV10-3 with TRBJ1-1; D may be TRBD1 (6 bases). V shed 6 bases and J shed 1 base, with 9 bases lying between them. Germline V gene data show CDR1 as ENHRY and CDR2 as SYGVKD. This CDR3 is built from 13 residues. The CDR3 bases are TGTGCCATCAGAAGGACAGAGAACACTGAAGCTTTCTTT. Amino acid sequence: CAIRRTENTEAFF.

The chain couples TRBV18 to TRBJ1-2; TRBD1 agrees at 7 bases. The CDR3 contains 16 residues. The J segment lost 4 bases and the V segment lost 3 bases, leaving 11 bases of the junction unmatched. CDR1 is KGHSH, CDR2 LQKENI, per germline. This CDR3 reads CASSPPGWDSPYGYTF. For the CDR3, the DNA is TGTGCCAGCTCACCGCCGGGATGGGACAGCCCCTATGGCTACACCTTC.

This chain uses TRBV21-1 with TRBJ1-2; the table's TRBD1 call for D was not verified on the DNA. TRBV21-1 corresponds to a pseudogene. CDR3 length: 19 residues. CDR3 coding DNA: TGTGCCAGCAGCGCCCTCGGAGGGAACAGGGGGCTCGGGAACTATGGCTACACCTTC. Protein sequence: CASSALGGNRGLGNYGYTF.

This clone has only one observation. The CDR3 region is CASSQVRGAPFF. The CDR3 nucleotides are TGCGCCAGCAGCCAAGTTCGGGGTGCACCTTTCTTT. The chain joins TRBV4-1 to TRBJ1-1; D is unresolved. Deletions cut 1 base from V and 12 bases from J, with 12 bases between. From germline, CDR1 is MGHRA and CDR2 YSYEKL. This CDR3 spans 12 amino acids.

The chain is built from TRBV18 and TRBJ2-5; TRBD2 matches at 7 bases. The CDR3 is made up of 16 amino acids. With V trimmed by 3 bases and J by 4 bases, 11 bases remained unmatched. Germline values: CDR1 KGHSH, CDR2 LQKENI. CDR3 in amino acids: CASSPRGAGARETQYF. CDR3 DNA sequence: TGTGCCAGCTCACCCCGAGGCGCGGGAGCCCGAGAGACCCAGTACTTC.

The genes are TRBV29-1 and TRBJ2-3; possibly TRBD1 for D (5 bases). Deletions cut 4 bases from V and 4 bases from J, with 9 bases between. This CDR3 is built from 12 residues. The germline gives CDR1 SQVTM, CDR2 ANQGSEA. CDR3 nucleotide sequence: TGCAGCGTTGTTAGGGGCGCAGATACGCAGTATTTT. It specifies CSVVRGADTQYF.

This clone was observed a single time. V is TRBV12-5 and J is TRBJ2-7; a possible D gene is TRBD1 (6 bases). The length of the CDR3 is 15 residues. The germline gives CDR1 LGHNT, CDR2 FRNRAP. V shed 1 base and J shed 0 bases, with 10 bases lying between them. CDR3 amino acids: CASGLDRGISYEQYF. CDR3 DNA: TGTGCTAGTGGTTTGGATAGGGGGATCTCCTACGAGCAGTACTTC.

In this sample, this clone turned up a few times. The chain has TRBV29-1 and TRBJ1-1, with D uncertain. The V gene's germline CDR1 is SQVTM and CDR2 ANQGSEA. Trimming took off 5 bases at V and 1 base at J, with 8 bases between the two ends. This CDR3 spans 12 amino acids. CDR3 DNA: TGCAGCGTTAGGCACAGGAACACTGAAGCTTTCTTT. Its translation is CSVRHRNTEAFF.

The chain combines TRBV19 with TRBJ2-5, with 10 bases aligning to TRBD2. The CDR3 loop spans 16 amino acids. Germline CDR1 reads LNHDA; CDR2 reads SQIVND (reference sequence). The junction had 10 bases not matched to a gene; V was cut back by 6 bases and J by 3 bases. The CDR3 protein is CASRRLAGAYKETQYF. As DNA, the CDR3 is TGTGCCAGTAGAAGACTAGCGGGCGCATACAAAGAGACCCAGTACTTC.

The chain joins TRBV30 to TRBJ2-1; 12 bases agree with TRBD2. Germline trimming cut 3 bases from V and 8 bases from J; bases unmatched to any gene: 8. The CDR3 is made up of 15 amino acids. The germline V gene has CDR1 GTSNPN and CDR2 SVGIG (reference sequence). This chain's CDR3 is CAWRETSGRMDEQFF. CDR3 coding DNA: TGTGCCTGGAGGGAGACTAGCGGGAGAATGGATGAGCAGTTCTTC.